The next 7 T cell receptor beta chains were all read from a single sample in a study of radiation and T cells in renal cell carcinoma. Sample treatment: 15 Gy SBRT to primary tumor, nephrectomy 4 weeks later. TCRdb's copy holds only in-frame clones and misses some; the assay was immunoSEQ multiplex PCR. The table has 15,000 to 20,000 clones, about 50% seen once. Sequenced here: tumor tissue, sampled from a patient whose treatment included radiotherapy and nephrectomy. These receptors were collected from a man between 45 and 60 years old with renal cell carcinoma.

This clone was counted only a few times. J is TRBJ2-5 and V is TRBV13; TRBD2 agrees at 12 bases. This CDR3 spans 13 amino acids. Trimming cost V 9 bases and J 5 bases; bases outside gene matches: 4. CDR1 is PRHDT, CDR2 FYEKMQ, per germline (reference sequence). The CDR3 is CARPSGRAETQYF. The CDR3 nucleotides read TGTGCCAGACCTAGCGGGAGGGCGGAGACCCAGTACTTC. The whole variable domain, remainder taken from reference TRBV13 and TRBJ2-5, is AAGVIQSPRHLIKEKRETATLKCYPIPRHDTVYWYQQGPGQDPQFLISFYEKMQSDKGSIPDRFSAQQFSDYHSELNMSSLELGDSALYFCARPSGRAETQYFGPGTRLLVL.

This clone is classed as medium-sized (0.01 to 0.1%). The CDR3 region has the DNA TGTGCCAGTAGTATGGAGCTTGGCACTGAAGCTTTCTTT. Its translation is CASSMELGTEAFF. This chain links TRBV19 with TRBJ1-1; D gene uncertain. CDR3 size: 13 residues. CDR1 LNHDA and CDR2 SQIVND come from the germline V gene (reference sequence). V dropped 3 bases and J dropped 4 bases, with 9 bases sitting between them.

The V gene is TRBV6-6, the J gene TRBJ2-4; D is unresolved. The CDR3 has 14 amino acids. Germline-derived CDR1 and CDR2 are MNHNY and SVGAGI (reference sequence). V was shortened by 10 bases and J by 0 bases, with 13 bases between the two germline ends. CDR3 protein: CATLAPLAKNIQYF. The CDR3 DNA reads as TGTGCCACCCTGGCACCCCTAGCCAAAAACATTCAGTACTTC.

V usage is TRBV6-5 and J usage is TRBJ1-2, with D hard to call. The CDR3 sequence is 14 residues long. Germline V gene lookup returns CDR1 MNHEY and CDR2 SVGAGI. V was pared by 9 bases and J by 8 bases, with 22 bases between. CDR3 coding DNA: TGTGCCAGGTGGGGTTGCTCCTCCTTGTGGGGCTACACCTTC. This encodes CARWGCSSLWGYTF.

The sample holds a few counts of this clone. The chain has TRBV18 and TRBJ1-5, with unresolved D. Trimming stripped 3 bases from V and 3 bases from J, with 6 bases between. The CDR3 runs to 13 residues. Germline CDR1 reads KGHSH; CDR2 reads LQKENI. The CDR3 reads CASSPSNNQPQHF. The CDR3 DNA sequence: TGTGCCAGCTCACCTAGTAACAATCAGCCCCAGCATTTT. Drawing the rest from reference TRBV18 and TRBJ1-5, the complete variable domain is NAGVMQNPRHLVRRRGQEARLRCSPMKGHSHVYWYRQLPEEGLKFMVYLQKENIIDESGMPKERFSAEFPKEGPSILRIQQVVRGDSAAYFCASSPSNNQPQHFGDGTRLSIL.

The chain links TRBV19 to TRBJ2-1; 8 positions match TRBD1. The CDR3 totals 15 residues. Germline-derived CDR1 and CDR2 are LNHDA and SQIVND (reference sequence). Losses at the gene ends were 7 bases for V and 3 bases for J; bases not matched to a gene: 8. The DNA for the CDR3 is TGTGCCAGTACCGGCGGACAGGGTCTCTACAATGAGCAGTTCTTC. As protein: CASTGGQGLYNEQFF.

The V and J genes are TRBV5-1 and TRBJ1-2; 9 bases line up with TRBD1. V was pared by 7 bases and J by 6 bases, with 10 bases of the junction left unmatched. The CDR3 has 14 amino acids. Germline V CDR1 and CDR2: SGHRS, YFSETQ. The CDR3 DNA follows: TGCGCCAGCGGGATACAGGGGGCGACGGATGGCTACACCTTC. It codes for CASGIQGATDGYTF.